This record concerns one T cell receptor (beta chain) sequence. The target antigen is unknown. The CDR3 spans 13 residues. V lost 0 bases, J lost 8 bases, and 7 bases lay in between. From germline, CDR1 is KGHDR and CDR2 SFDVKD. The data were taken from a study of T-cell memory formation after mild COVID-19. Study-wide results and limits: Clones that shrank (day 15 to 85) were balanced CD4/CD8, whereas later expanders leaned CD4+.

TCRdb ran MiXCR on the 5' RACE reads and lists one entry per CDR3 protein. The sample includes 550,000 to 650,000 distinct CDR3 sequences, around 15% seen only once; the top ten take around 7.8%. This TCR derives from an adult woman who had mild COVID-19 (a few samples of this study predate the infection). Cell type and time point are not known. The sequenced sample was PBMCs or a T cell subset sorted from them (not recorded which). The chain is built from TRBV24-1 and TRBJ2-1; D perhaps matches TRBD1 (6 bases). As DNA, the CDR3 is TGTGCCACCAGTGATTTGCCAGGGGATGAGCAGTTCTTC. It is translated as CATSDLPGDEQFF.